The T cell receptor beta chain under discussion was sequenced for a study of CD4 T cells in relation to SARS-CoV-2 and coronaviruses (dated by TCRdb to the early 2020s). In the study overall: In the ViraFEST assay, PBMCs were cultured with antigen for approximately 10 days, after which TCR beta CDR3s were sequenced to identify antigen-specific clonal expansions. Samples from three pre-COVID donors and the naive versus memory experiments were sequenced with the Adaptive Biotechnologies TCR-sequencing kit; other data were Illumina-based. An HIV-1 Nef peptide pool or a culture without peptide was used as the negative reference condition. Shared crossreactive spike epitopes were mapped to their HLA restriction using patient-derived lymphoblastoid cell lines. A different, Illumina-based TCR-beta assay was used to sequence expansion assays from other donors in the study. The study assessed, at the TCR clonotype level, memory CD4+ T cell crossreactivity between SARS-CoV-2 and common cold coronavirus spike proteins. Summary of the overall study and its limitations: Because no donor provided both pre-pandemic and post-infection samples, tracing the source of pre-existing responses was limited. In about 61% of donors, memory CD4+ clonotypes turned up that crossrecognized SARS-CoV-2 and at least one common cold coronavirus spike. Because the crossreactivity analysis focused on spike protein, crossreactivity against other viral proteins was not assessed. The study was limited by small numbers of patients and tested TCRs. Compared with monoreactive clones, crossreactive clones had significantly weaker SARS-CoV-2-driven expansion, a result consistent with antigenic imprinting.

Of note for this clone: The clone's antigen remains unknown. The sample holds no much larger clone one base away, and base qualities are not on file.

Inclusive of the bounding cysteine and phenylalanine, the CDR3 is 15 residues long. The only DNA kept is the CDR3, 45 bases in frame from the first base. The CDR1 and CDR2 encoded by the germline V gene are SGHTA and FQGNSA. Trimmed from V: 2 bases; trimmed from J: 7 bases; junction bases lacking a gene match: 8. Libraries came from the immunoSEQ multiplex PCR assay. The authors' analysis ran thus. Preprocessing removed nonproductive sequences and CDR3s not starting with C, not ending with F or W, or shorter than 7 amino acids. Antigen-specific clonotypes were called with the MANAFEST web app, based on expansion relative to reference and other culture wells. A clone counted as positive if significantly expanded in 2 of 3 replicate wells versus the reference culture at FDR below 0.05. For a clone to be considered positive, significant expansion relative to all other tandem wells and an odds ratio above 5 were also required. CDR3 homology was measured as pairwise Levenshtein distance, computed with the stringdist R package after trimming three terminal residues from each end. TCRdb carries this immuneACCESS record with in-frame sequences only. Its versions omit some clonotypes, under half of them owing to an unresolved V gene in the studies checked, with the rest unexplained. V and J calls and clone size are as listed in that table; D and trimming were resolved from the DNA. This sample has some 29,000 clones in its table, and 75% to 80% of those were observed once. Less than 20% of the sample goes to the ten largest clones.

CD4+ T cells from unexposed donors were collected before the COVID-19 pandemic (2011-2018). After more than nine days of culture, CD4+ T cells were isolated with the EasySep CD4+ T cell isolation kit. Unexposed donor CD4+ T cells were tested for reactivity to SARS-CoV-2 S and N and four common cold coronavirus spike pools, as cell number allowed. Two million PBMCs per well were cultured in IMDM with roughly 5% human AB serum and around 10 IU/ml IL-2. Half of the culture medium was replaced with fresh IL-2-containing medium on days 3 and 7. In general, triplicate replicate wells were used for every peptide culture condition. The leukapheresis product for the unexposed donors was obtained through commercial purchase. Ficoll-Paque PLUS gradient centrifugation was used to isolate PBMCs from leukapheresis product or whole blood. PBMCs were either cryopreserved at -140°C or used fresh in the expansion assay. The QIAamp Micro DNA Kit was used to extract genomic DNA from the CD4+ T cells.

The chain is assembled from TRBV7-2 and TRBJ2-1, with 7 middle bases fitting TRBD2. Source material: CD4+ T cells from PBMCs, cultured in vitro. This TCR was recovered from a human donor in good health. The DNA is as follows: TGTGCCAGCAGCTTATATGGCGGGAGCGGAAATGAGCAGTTCTTC. The resulting protein is CASSLYGGSGNEQFF.